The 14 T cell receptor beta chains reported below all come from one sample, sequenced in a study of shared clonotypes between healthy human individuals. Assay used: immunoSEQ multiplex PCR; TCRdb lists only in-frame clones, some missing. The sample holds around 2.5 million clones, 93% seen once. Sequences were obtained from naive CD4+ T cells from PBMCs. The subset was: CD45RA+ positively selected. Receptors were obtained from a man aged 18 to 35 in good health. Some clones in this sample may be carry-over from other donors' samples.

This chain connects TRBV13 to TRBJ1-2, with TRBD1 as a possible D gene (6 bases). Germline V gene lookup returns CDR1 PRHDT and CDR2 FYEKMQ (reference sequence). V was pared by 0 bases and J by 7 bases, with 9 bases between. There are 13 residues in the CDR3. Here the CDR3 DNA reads TGTGCCAGCAGCTTAGGAGGGGGTAGTGGCTACACCTTC. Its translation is CASSLGGGSGYTF.

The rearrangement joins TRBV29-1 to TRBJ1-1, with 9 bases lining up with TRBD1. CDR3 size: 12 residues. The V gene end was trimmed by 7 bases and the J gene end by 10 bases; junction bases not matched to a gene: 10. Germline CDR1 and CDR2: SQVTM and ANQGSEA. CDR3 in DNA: TGCAGCGGGGGGGAAGGGACAGGGAGAGCTTTCTTT. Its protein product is CSGGEGTGRAFF. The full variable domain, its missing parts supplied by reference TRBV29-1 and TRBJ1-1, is SAVISQKPSRDICQRGTSLTIQCQVDSQVTMMFWYRQQPGQSLTLIATANQGSEATYESGFVIDKFPISRPNLTFSTLTVSNMSPEDSSIYLCSGGEGTGRAFFGQGTRLTVV.

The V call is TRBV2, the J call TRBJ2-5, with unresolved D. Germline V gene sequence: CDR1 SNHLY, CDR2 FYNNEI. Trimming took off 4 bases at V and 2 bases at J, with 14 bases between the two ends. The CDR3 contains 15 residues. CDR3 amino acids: CASSGVLSGQETQYF. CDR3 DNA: TGTGCCAGCAGTGGGGTTCTATCGGGTCAAGAGACCCAGTACTTC.

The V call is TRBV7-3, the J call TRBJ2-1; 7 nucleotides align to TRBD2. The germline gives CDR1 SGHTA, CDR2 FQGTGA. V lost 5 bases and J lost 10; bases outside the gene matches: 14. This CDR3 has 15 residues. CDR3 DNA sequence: TGTGCCAGCAGCGCCGAGGCCCAGCGGGGAGGAGAGCAGTTCTTC. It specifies CASSAEAQRGGEQFF.

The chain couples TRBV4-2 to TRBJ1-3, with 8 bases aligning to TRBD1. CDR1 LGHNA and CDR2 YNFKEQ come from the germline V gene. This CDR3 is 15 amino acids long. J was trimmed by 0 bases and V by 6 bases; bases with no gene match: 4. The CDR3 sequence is CASSPTGGSGNTIYF. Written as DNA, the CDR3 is TGTGCCAGCAGTCCTACAGGGGGCTCTGGAAACACCATATATTTT.

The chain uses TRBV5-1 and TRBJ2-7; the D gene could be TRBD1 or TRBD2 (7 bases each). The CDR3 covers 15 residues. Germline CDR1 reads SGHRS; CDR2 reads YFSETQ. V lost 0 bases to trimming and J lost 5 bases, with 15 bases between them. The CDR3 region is CASSLGTGEGHEQYF. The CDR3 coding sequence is TGCGCCAGCAGCTTGGGTACAGGGGAGGGTCACGAGCAGTACTTC.

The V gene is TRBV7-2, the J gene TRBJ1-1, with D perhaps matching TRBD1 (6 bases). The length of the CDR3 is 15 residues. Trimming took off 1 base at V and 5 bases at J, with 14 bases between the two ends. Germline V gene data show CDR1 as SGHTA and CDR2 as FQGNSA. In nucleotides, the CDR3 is TGTGCCAGCAGCTTAGAGGAGGGGGGCCGGACTGAAGCTTTCTTT. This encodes CASSLEEGGRTEAFF.

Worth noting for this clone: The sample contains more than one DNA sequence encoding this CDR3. The CDR3 sequence: CASSLLYEQYF. In DNA form, the CDR3 reads TGTGCCAGCAGTTTACTCTACGAGCAGTACTTC. The genes are TRBV28 and TRBJ2-7; D ambiguous. V dropped 2 bases and J dropped 3 bases, with 2 bases sitting between them. This CDR3 has 11 residues. The germline V gene encodes CDR1 MDHEN and CDR2 SYDVKM.

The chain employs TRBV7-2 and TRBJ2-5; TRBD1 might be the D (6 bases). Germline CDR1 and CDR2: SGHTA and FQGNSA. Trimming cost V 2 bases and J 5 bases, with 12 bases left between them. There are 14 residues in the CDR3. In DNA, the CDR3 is TGTGCCAGCAGCTTACAGGGGTTTTGGGAGACCCAGTACTTC. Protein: CASSLQGFWETQYF.

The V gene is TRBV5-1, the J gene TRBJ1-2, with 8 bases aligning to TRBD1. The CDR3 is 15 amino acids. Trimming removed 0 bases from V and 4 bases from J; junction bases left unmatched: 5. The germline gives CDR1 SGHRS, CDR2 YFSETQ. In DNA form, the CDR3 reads TGCGCCAGCAGCTTGGCACCTGACAGGGGCTATGGCTACACCTTC. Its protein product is CASSLAPDRGYGYTF.

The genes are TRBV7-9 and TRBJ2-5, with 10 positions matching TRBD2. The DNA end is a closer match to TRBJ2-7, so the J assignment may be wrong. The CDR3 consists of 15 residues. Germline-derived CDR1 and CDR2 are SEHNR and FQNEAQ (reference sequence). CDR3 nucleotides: TGTGCCAGCAGCTTAGGGAGACTAGCGGGCTACGAGCAGTACTTC. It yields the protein CASSLGRLAGYEQYF.

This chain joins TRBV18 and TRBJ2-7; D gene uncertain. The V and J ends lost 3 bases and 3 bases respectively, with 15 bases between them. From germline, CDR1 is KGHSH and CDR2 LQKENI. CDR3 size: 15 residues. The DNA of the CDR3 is TGTGCCAGCTCACCCAATCCAGCTATGGGCTACGAGCAGTACTTC. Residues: CASSPNPAMGYEQYF.

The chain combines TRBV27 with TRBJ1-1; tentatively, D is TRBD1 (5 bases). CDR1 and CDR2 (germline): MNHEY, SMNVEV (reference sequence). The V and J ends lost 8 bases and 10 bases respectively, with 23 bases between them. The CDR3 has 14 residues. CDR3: CASLHYSTGPGAFF. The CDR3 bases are TGTGCCAGCCTTCACTACTCCACGGGGCCGGGAGCTTTCTTT.

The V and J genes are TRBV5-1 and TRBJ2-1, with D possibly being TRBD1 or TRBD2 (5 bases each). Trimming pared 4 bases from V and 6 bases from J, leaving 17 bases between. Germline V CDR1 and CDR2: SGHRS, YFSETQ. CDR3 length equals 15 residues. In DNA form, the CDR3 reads TGCGCCAGCAGCCTGCTTGGCTGGGACGGCAATGAGCAGTTCTTC. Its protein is CASSLLGWDGNEQFF.